The 19 T cell receptor beta chains presented below share a single source sample, sequenced in a study of glioma-infiltrating T cells. The iRepertoire nested amplicon-rescue multiplex PCR amplified TCR alpha and beta CDR3s from RNA. Each CDR3 protein is one row after TCRdb ran MiXCR on the multiplex PCR reads. This sample has fewer than 500,000 distinct CDR3 sequences, with about 40% found just once. Specimen: glioma tissue, nonneoplastic brain tissue, or PBMCs (not recorded which). The receptors come from a human donor with low-grade glioma or glioblastoma, undergoing nonglioma brain surgery, or in good health (not recorded which).

Notes on this clonotype: A much more abundant neighbour one base away suggests this may be a read error. This chain connects TRBV28 to TRBJ2-7, with D tentatively TRBD1 (5 bases). With 5 bases removed from V and 3 bases from J, the gap between germline ends came to 20 bases. CDR3 length: 16 residues. Germline assignment: CDR1 MDHEN and CDR2 SYDVKM. CDR3 amino acids: CASSLPETEFFYEQYF. The CDR3 region has the DNA TGTGCCAGCAGTCTCCCTGAGACAGAGTTCTTCTACGAGCAGTACTTC.

Points on this clonotype: The conserved phenylalanine or tryptophan is not found at the CDR3 terminus, so this likely reflects a read error. The CDR3 nucleotides are TGCAGTGCCGAACAGGGGACTAGCGGGAGGGTTGAGCAGTACCTC. Translated: CSAEQGTSGRVEQYL. The chain employs TRBV20-1 and TRBJ2-4; 16 bases fit TRBD2. This CDR3 contains 15 residues. J gave up 13 bases and V 6 bases, and 12 bases lay outside the gene matches. The V gene's germline CDR1 is DFQATT and CDR2 SNEGSKA (reference sequence).

In this sample, this clonotype turned up a few times. The chain couples TRBV27 to TRBJ2-7; D uncertain. Germline V CDR1 and CDR2: MNHEY, SMNVEV (reference sequence). V gave up 1 base and J gave up 6 bases, with 7 bases separating them. The CDR3 is 12 amino acids. CDR3 coding DNA: TGTGCCAGCAGTTTATTGATGGGCGAGCAGTACTTC. Amino acid sequence: CASSLLMGEQYF.

The sample holds a few counts of this clonotype. This sequence joins TRBV20-1 and TRBJ1-1, with TRBD1 matching over 9 bases. Germline values: CDR1 DFQATT, CDR2 SNEGSKA (reference sequence). With 8 bases clipped from V and 0 bases from J, the junction kept 7 bases outside the gene matches. The CDR3 is 14 residues long. CDR3: CSSTGGNMNTEAFF. The DNA of the CDR3 is TGCAGTTCGACAGGGGGTAACATGAACACTGAAGCTTTCTTT.

The rearrangement uses TRBV19 and TRBJ2-1; D not certain. Germline lookup yields CDR1 LNHDA and CDR2 SQIVND (reference sequence). This CDR3 has 15 amino acids. Trimming left V 5 bases short and J 5 bases short, with 16 bases between. CDR3 residues: CASSPQGAPHNEQFF. Here the CDR3 DNA reads TGTGCCAGTAGTCCCCAAGGAGCGCCCCACAATGAGCAGTTCTTC.

This clonotype has more than one count but fewer than ten. The chain employs TRBV2 and TRBJ2-3, with D possibly being TRBD2 (5 bases). This CDR3 has 15 residues. Per the germline V gene, CDR1 is SNHLY and CDR2 is FYNNEI. Trimming removed 7 bases at V and 0 bases at J, with 14 bases between. CDR3 in DNA: TGTGCCAGCATCCGAGGGAGTGCTAGCACAGATACGCAGTATTTT. Encoded protein: CASIRGSASTDTQYF.

The V call is TRBV28, the J call TRBJ1-5; maybe TRBD1 (5 bases). The CDR3 totals 15 residues. Germline V gives CDR1 MDHEN, CDR2 SYDVKM. Trimming pared 5 bases from V and 3 bases from J, leaving 14 bases between. The CDR3 DNA reads TGTGCCAGCAGTATACGGACACGGGACAATCAGCCCCAGCATTTT. It translates to CASSIRTRDNQPQHF.

The chain carries TRBV12-3 or TRBV12-4 and TRBJ2-1, with D tentatively TRBD2 (6 bases). V was trimmed by 0 bases and J by 5 bases, leaving 8 bases between them. CDR3 length equals 14 residues. The CDR3 spells CASSLASGHNEQFF. CDR3 sequence (DNA): TGTGCCAGCAGTTTAGCTAGCGGTCACAATGAGCAGTTCTTC.

This clonotype was detected only a few times. V and J are TRBV28 and TRBJ2-5; D possibly corresponds to TRBD1 (5 bases). The CDR3 is 13 residues long. V was pared by 8 bases and J by 6 bases, with 16 bases between. Germline V lookup: CDR1 MDHEN, CDR2 SYDVKM. CDR3 nucleotide sequence: TGTGCCAGCGGAGACCAGGGTTGGAAGACCCAGTACTTC. As protein: CASGDQGWKTQYF.

The chain has TRBV11-3 and TRBJ2-3, with 11 bases aligning to TRBD2. Germline values: CDR1 SGHNT, CDR2 YENEEA. Germline trimming cut 5 bases from V and 5 bases from J; bases unmatched to any gene: 9. The CDR3 covers 16 residues. The CDR3 nucleotides are TGTGCCAGCAGCCTGCCACTAGCGGGAGCCGAAGATACGCAGTATTTT. This sequence encodes CASSLPLAGAEDTQYF.

The genes are TRBV20-1 and TRBJ2-5; D call uncertain. Germline-derived CDR1 and CDR2 are DFQATT and SNEGSKA (reference sequence). V lost 5 bases, J lost 5 bases, and 15 bases lay in between. The CDR3 has 13 amino acids. The CDR3 sequence is CSAFDLRVETQYF. The CDR3 region has the DNA TGCAGTGCTTTTGACCTTAGGGTCGAGACCCAGTACTTC.

As for this clonotype: This may come from a read error, since a much larger clone is one base off. The gene calls are TRBV15 and TRBJ1-1; no definite D call. This CDR3 comprises 12 residues. Germline CDR1 LNHNV, CDR2 YYDKDF (reference sequence). Here the CDR3 reads CAPSNRRFEAFF. The CDR3 bases are TGTGCCCCCAGCAACCGACGGTTTGAAGCTTTCTTT. Supplemented by reference TRBV15 and TRBJ1-1, the full variable domain reads DAMVIQNPRYQVTQFGKPVTLSCSQTLNHNVMYWYQQKSSQAPKLLFHYYDKDFNNEADTPDNFQSRRPNTSFCFLDIRSPGLGDTAMYLCAPSNRRFEAFFGQGTRLTVV.

This clonotype was seen at least ten times. The chain couples TRBV28 to TRBJ1-5; 9 nucleotides align to TRBD1. Germline trimming cut 2 bases from V and 5 bases from J; bases unmatched to any gene: 4. The CDR3 consists of 15 residues. The germline gives CDR1 MDHEN, CDR2 SYDVKM. The CDR3 nucleotides are TGTGCCAGCAGTTTAAGGGACAGGGATCATCAGCCCCAGCATTTT. Its translation is CASSLRDRDHQPQHF.

This clonotype has more than one count but fewer than ten. This chain connects TRBV4-3 to TRBJ1-6; no definite D call. Germline-derived CDR1 and CDR2 are LGHNA and YSLEER. This CDR3 is 16 amino acids long. V was trimmed by 3 bases and J by 0 bases, leaving 9 bases between them. The DNA for the CDR3 is TGCGCCAGCAGCCAGGCCTGGAGCTCCTATAATTCACCCCTCCACTTT. Its protein is CASSQAWSSYNSPLHF.

For this clonotype: This clone may be a read error of a much larger clone one base away. This chain joins TRBV6-2 or TRBV6-3 and TRBJ2-3; D call uncertain. The CDR3 has 13 amino acids. V was shortened by 7 bases and J by 6 bases, with 14 bases between the two germline ends. The germline V gene has CDR1 MNHEY and CDR2 SVGEGT. CDR3 sequence: CASKVPRSDTQYF. The CDR3 DNA reads TGTGCCAGCAAGGTGCCCAGGTCGGATACGCAGTATTTT.

This clonotype has more than one count but fewer than ten. CDR3 sequence: CASSLGTGLHEQYF. In DNA, the CDR3 is TGTGCCAGCAGCTTAGGGACAGGGTTACACGAGCAGTACTTC. The rearrangement uses TRBV7-2 and TRBJ2-7; 8 bases line up with TRBD1. Germline trimming cut 1 base from V and 5 bases from J; bases unmatched to any gene: 4. The germline V gene has CDR1 SGHTA and CDR2 FQGNSA. The CDR3 length is 14 residues.

The V gene is TRBV7-2, the J gene TRBJ1-2, with D possibly being TRBD1 (5 bases). The CDR3 runs to 14 residues. The germline gives CDR1 SGHTA, CDR2 FQGNSA. V was cut by 4 bases and J by 4 bases, with 13 bases left in between. This CDR3 is CASSSGAVFYGYTF. As DNA, the CDR3 is TGTGCCAGCAGCTCCGGGGCAGTTTTCTATGGCTACACCTTC.

Note on this clonotype: One end of the junction is discordant with germline, which a read error may explain. The genes are TRBV4-3 and TRBJ1-1; D might be TRBD1 (6 bases). This CDR3 has 16 amino acids. The germline CDR1 and CDR2 sequences are LGHNA and YSLEER. CDR3 in amino acids: CASSPEGPRGHTGAFF. CDR3 bases: TGCGCCAGCAGCCCGGAGGGACCGCGGGGGCACACTGGAGCTTTCTTT.

This chain links TRBV5-1 with TRBJ2-7, with D maybe TRBD2 (6 bases). Trimming left V 4 bases short and J 3 bases short, with 17 bases between. Germline V gene data show CDR1 as SGHRS and CDR2 as YFSETQ. The length of the CDR3 is 15 residues. The CDR3 nucleotides are TGCGCCAGCAGCCCCCGGGGTAGCGGACTCTACGAGCAGTACTTC. It specifies CASSPRGSGLYEQYF.